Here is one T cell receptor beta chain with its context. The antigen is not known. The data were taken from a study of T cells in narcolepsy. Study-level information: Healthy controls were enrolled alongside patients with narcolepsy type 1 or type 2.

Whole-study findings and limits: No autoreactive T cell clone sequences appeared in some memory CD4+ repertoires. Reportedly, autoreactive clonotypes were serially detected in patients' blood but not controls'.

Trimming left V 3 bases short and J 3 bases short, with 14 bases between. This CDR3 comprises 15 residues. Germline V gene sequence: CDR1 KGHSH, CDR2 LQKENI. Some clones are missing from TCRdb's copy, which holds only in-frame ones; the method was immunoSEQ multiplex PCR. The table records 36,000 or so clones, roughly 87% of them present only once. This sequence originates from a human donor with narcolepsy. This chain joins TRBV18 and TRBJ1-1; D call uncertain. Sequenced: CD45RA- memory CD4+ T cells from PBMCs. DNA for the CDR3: TGTGCCAGCTCACCTTCAGCCGCCCCATACACTGAAGCTTTCTTT. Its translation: CASSPSAAPYTEAFF.